This T cell receptor (beta chain) was sequenced in a study of T cells in localized non-small cell lung cancer. Notes on the study in general: A single tumor region was sequenced, leaving heterogeneity possible. Appearances in adjacent lung were noted for a median 57 of the top 100 tumor clones.

For this clone: Its cognate antigen is unknown.

Produced via immunoSEQ multiplex PCR; TCRdb's table is partial and in-frame only. The profile shows about 59,000 clones, roughly nine tenths of them singletons. Germline V gives CDR1 SQVTM, CDR2 ANQGSEA. Trimming left V 1 base short and J 6 bases short, with 7 bases between. This CDR3 contains 11 residues. The V call is TRBV29-1, the J call TRBJ2-7, with D uncertain. Sequencing was performed on peripheral blood, taken before any cancer treatment. The TCR was taken from a woman between 35 and 75 years old with stage I lung adenocarcinoma. CDR3 DNA: TGCAGCGTTGAAGGGCCGGGCGAGCAGTACTTC. It translates to CSVEGPGEQYF.